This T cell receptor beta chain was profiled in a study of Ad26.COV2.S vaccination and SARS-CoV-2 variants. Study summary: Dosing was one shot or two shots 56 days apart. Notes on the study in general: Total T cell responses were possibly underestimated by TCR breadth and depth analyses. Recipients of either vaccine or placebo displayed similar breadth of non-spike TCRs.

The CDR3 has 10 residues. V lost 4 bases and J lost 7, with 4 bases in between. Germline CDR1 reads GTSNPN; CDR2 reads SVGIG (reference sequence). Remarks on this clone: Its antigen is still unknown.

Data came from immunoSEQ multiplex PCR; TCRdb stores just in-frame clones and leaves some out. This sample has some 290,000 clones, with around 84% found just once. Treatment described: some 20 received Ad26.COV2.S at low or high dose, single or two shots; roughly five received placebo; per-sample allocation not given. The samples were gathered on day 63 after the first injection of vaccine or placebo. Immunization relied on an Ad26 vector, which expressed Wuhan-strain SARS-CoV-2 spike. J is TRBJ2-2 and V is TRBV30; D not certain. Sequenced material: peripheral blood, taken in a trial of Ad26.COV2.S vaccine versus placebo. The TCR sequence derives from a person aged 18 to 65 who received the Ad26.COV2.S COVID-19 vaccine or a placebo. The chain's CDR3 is CAWNHGELFF. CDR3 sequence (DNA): TGTGCCTGGAACCACGGGGAGCTGTTTTTT.